These 17 T cell receptor beta chains share one sample of origin, sequenced in a study of technical replicates of blood from a handful of donors. Libraries were prepared by immunoSEQ multiplex PCR; TCRdb keeps only in-frame clonotypes and omits some of them. The sample yields around 80,000 clones, over 75% seen once. Sequenced sample: T cells isolated from PBMCs. These receptors came from a human donor in good health.

The chain combines TRBV6-6 with TRBJ2-2, with TRBD2 matching 10 bases. Germline CDR1 is MNHNY and CDR2 is SVGAGI (reference sequence). The CDR3 loop spans 14 amino acids. The V gene end was trimmed by 10 bases and the J gene end by 5 bases; junction bases not matched to a gene: 7. CDR3 sequence reads: CATRLAGGTGELFF. The CDR3, as DNA: TGTGCCACTAGACTAGCGGGTGGGACCGGGGAGCTGTTTTTT.

The chain is built from TRBV28 and TRBJ1-2; D uncertain. Trimming shortened V by 3 bases and J by 8 bases, and 16 bases separated the two germline ends. This CDR3 has 14 residues. Per germline, CDR1 MDHEN and CDR2 SYDVKM. CDR3 sequence reads: CASSLSTLASGYTF. The CDR3, as DNA: TGTGCCAGCAGTTTGAGTACTTTAGCAAGCGGCTACACCTTC.

V gene TRBV27 combines with J gene TRBJ2-7; 10 bases are shared with TRBD2. After removal of 6 bases from V and 4 bases from J, the junction contained 6 bases not matched to a gene. CDR3 length equals 14 residues. Germline CDR1 MNHEY, CDR2 SMNVEV (reference sequence). This chain's CDR3 is CASSPGLADYEQYF. CDR3 DNA sequence: TGTGCCAGCAGCCCTGGACTAGCGGATTACGAGCAGTACTTC.

The chain employs TRBV27 and TRBJ1-5, with TRBD1 matching over 7 bases. Germline CDR1 is MNHEY and CDR2 is SMNVEV (reference sequence). The CDR3 covers 14 residues. V shed 5 bases and J 2 bases; nucleotides not matched to a gene: 3. DNA of the CDR3: TGTGCCAGCAGTATCGACAGGGGCAATCAGCCCCAGCATTTT. Translation gives CASSIDRGNQPQHF.

CDR3 in amino acids: CASSPPDKHPMIAFF. DNA of the CDR3: TGTGCCAGCAGCCCCCCCGACAAACACCCAATGATCGCTTTCTTT. The chain recombines TRBV7-9 with TRBJ1-1; the D is unclear. Germline-derived CDR1 and CDR2 are SEHNR and FQNEAQ (reference sequence). This CDR3 comprises 15 residues. Trimming took 5 bases from V and 11 from J, leaving 24 bases between them.

The V call is TRBV28, the J call TRBJ1-3; D gene uncertain. The CDR3 totals 16 residues. Trimming left V 2 bases short and J 3 bases short, with 14 bases between. CDR1 and CDR2 (germline): MDHEN, SYDVKM. This chain's CDR3 is CASSLIGEVGGNTIYF. The CDR3 DNA follows: TGTGCCAGCAGTTTAATCGGGGAGGTGGGTGGAAACACCATATATTTT.

CDR3 DNA sequence: TGTGCCAGCAGCTTAGGGACTAGCGGGAGGGAATATGAGCAGTTCTTC. This translates into CASSLGTSGREYEQFF. J is TRBJ2-1 and V is TRBV7-9, with TRBD2 matching over 15 bases. CDR3 size: 16 residues. V dropped 1 base and J dropped 8; count of bases not matched to a gene: 3. Germline CDR1 SEHNR, CDR2 FQNEAQ (reference sequence). Full variable domain (rest looked up from reference TRBV7-9 and TRBJ2-1): DTGVSQNPRHKITKRGQNVTFRCDPISEHNRLYWYRQTLGQGPEFLTYFQNEAQLEKSRLLSDRFSAERPKGSFSTLEIQRTEQGDSAMYLCASSLGTSGREYEQFFGPGTRLTVL.

The J gene is TRBJ2-1, the V gene TRBV5-1; D might be TRBD1 (8 bases). Per germline, CDR1 SGHRS and CDR2 YFSETQ. The CDR3 loop spans 16 amino acids. Trimming cost V 0 bases and J 2 bases, with 12 bases left between them. The CDR3 region is CASSLERDRTYNEQFF. Written as DNA, the CDR3 is TGCGCCAGCAGCTTGGAGCGGGACAGGACCTACAATGAGCAGTTCTTC.

This clone came up once. The rearrangement joins TRBV4-1 to TRBJ2-7, with unresolved D. V lost 0 bases and J lost 3, with 15 bases in between. The CDR3 has 16 amino acids. Germline CDR1 and CDR2: MGHRA and YSYEKL. CDR3 nucleotides: TGCGCCAGCAGCCAAGATCCTCGAGCTGAGATCTACGAGCAGTACTTC. Encoded protein: CASSQDPRAEIYEQYF.

The chain has TRBV4-3 and TRBJ1-5; a weak D match, TRBD1 (6 bases). Per germline, CDR1 LGHNA and CDR2 YSLEER. The CDR3 extends over 14 amino acids. Trimming pared 0 bases from V and 7 bases from J, leaving 10 bases between. DNA of the CDR3: TGCGCCAGCAGCCAAGACACAGGGAAACAGCCCCAGCATTTT. It encodes CASSQDTGKQPQHF.

CDR3 sequence (DNA): TGTGCCAGCATAAACTTAGGACAGGGGGAGAGCCGTAGCACAGATACGCAGTATTTT. As protein: CASINLGQGESRSTDTQYF. The chain couples TRBV28 to TRBJ2-3, with TRBD1 matching over 10 bases. Germline CDR1 is MDHEN and CDR2 is SYDVKM. The CDR3 is 19 residues long. V shed 7 bases and J 0 bases; nucleotides not matched to a gene: 16.

V usage is TRBV19 and J usage is TRBJ2-2; D gene unclear. Germline CDR1 is LNHDA and CDR2 is SQIVND (reference sequence). The ends were cut back, 2 bases at V and 6 bases at J, with 7 bases in the middle. This CDR3 contains 13 residues. CDR3 sequence: CASSIIVAGELFF. The DNA for the CDR3 is TGTGCCAGTAGTATAATCGTAGCCGGGGAGCTGTTTTTT.

This clone was counted a few times. The chain is built from TRBV29-1 and TRBJ1-1, with 8 bases lining up with TRBD1. Germline CDR1 is SQVTM and CDR2 is ANQGSEA. This CDR3 has 11 amino acids. CDR3 bases: TGCGAGGCAGGGGGCATTACTGAAGCTTTCTTT. Encoded protein: CEAGGITEAFF.

This clone was seen just once. The chain couples TRBV6-1 to TRBJ1-5; tentative D call: TRBD1 (5 bases). This CDR3 region has 15 residues. Germline CDR1 and CDR2: MNHNS and SASEGT. Trimming cost V 7 bases and J 1 base, with 14 bases left between them. The CDR3 bases are TGTGCCAGCAACGGGAGGGGCGGAAGCAATCAGCCCCAGCATTTT. Translating gives CASNGRGGSNQPQHF.

The V gene is TRBV5-1, the J gene TRBJ2-3; D might be TRBD1 (5 bases). Germline V lookup: CDR1 SGHRS, CDR2 YFSETQ. This CDR3 contains 15 residues. Trimming stripped 0 bases from V and 0 bases from J, with 8 bases between. The CDR3 nucleotides read TGCGCCAGCAGCTTGGATGGACATAGCACAGATACGCAGTATTTT. Encoded protein: CASSLDGHSTDTQYF.

V gene TRBV11-2 combines with J gene TRBJ2-7; tentative D call: TRBD1 (6 bases). This CDR3 is 15 amino acids long. Germline CDR1 is SGHAT and CDR2 is FQNNGV. V lost 4 bases, J lost 0 bases, and 13 bases lay in between. The CDR3 loop is CASSSRTDSSYEQYF. The CDR3 DNA reads as TGTGCCAGCAGCTCGAGGACGGACAGCTCCTACGAGCAGTACTTC.

The chain is built from TRBV7-9 and TRBJ1-5; weak D call: TRBD1 (6 bases). Germline CDR1 reads SEHNR; CDR2 reads FQNEAQ (reference sequence). The V gene lost 1 base and the J gene lost 6 bases, with 10 bases spanning the gap. CDR3 length equals 14 residues. The CDR3: CASSLDREGQPQHF. The CDR3 DNA reads TGTGCCAGCAGCTTAGACAGGGAGGGTCAGCCCCAGCATTTT.